This is a list of T cell receptor beta chains from one sample in a study of blood T cell repertoires in COVID-19. Profiled with immunoSEQ multiplex PCR; TCRdb holds only in-frame clones, not every one. This sample has more than 100,000 clones, with roughly 84% found just once. The sequenced material came from peripheral blood. The receptors shown here come from a woman of 80 years or more with acute or convalescent COVID-19. The CDR3 runs from the conserved cysteine through the conserved F or W. Fields, in order: V gene, J gene, D gene, clone size, CDR3 protein, CDR3 DNA. A D gene is named only where the DNA matches it firmly. Clone sizes are given selectively: once, few, many, or a class where the clone is expanded.

TRBV28,TRBJ1-2,TRBD1,.,CASSMGQPNYGYTF,TGTGCCAGCAGTATGGGACAGCCTAACTATGGCTACACCTTC
TRBV27,TRBJ2-5,TRBD2,.,CASSPLTSGQETQYF,TGTGCCAGCAGTCCGCTGACTAGCGGCCAAGAGACCCAGTACTTC
TRBV3-1/TRBV3-2,TRBJ1-5,TRBD1,.,CASSPGQGLGQPQHF,TGTGCCAGCAGCCCGGGACAGGGGCTTGGACAGCCCCAGCATTTT
TRBV18,TRBJ2-2,TRBD1,.,CASSEQGADTGELFF,TGTGCCAGCTCCGAACAGGGGGCGGACACCGGGGAGCTGTTTTTT
TRBV6-6,TRBJ1-1,TRBD1,.,CASSYWTGDMNTEAFF,TGTGCCAGCAGTTACTGGACAGGGGATATGAACACTGAAGCTTTCTTT
TRBV10-1,TRBJ2-6,.,.,CASSPSGANVLTF,TGCGCCAGCAGCCCATCTGGGGCCAACGTCCTGACTTTC
TRBV7-8,TRBJ2-7,TRBD2,.,CASSPQTSASYEQYF,TGTGCCAGCAGCCCTCAGACTAGCGCGTCCTACGAGCAGTACTTC
TRBV6-6,TRBJ1-1,.,.,CASTYDWGGTEAFF,TGTGCCAGCACCTACGATTGGGGGGGCACTGAAGCTTTCTTT
TRBV6-5,TRBJ2-7,TRBD2,.,CATQRTSGTYEQYF,TGTGCCACCCAGAGGACTAGCGGGACCTACGAGCAGTACTTC
TRBV5-1,TRBJ1-3,.,.,CASSLGQAGNTIYF,TGCGCCAGCAGCTTGGGACAGGCTGGAAACACCATATATTTT
TRBV9,TRBJ2-7,TRBD2,.,CASSVAAGTSLYEQYF,TGTGCCAGCAGCGTAGCAGCCGGGACTAGTCTGTACGAGCAGTACTTC
TRBV5-1,TRBJ2-1,TRBD1,.,CASSLAQGANNEQFF,TGCGCCAGCAGCTTGGCTCAGGGGGCAAACAATGAGCAGTTCTTC
TRBV12-3/TRBV12-4,TRBJ2-1,TRBD2,.,CATSERESNEQFF,TGTGCCACCTCAGAGCGGGAGTCAAATGAGCAGTTCTTC
TRBV7-2,TRBJ2-7,TRBD2,.,CASSRSGRGYEQYF,TGTGCCAGCAGCCGGAGCGGGAGAGGGTACGAGCAGTACTTC
TRBV15,TRBJ1-3,TRBD1,few,CATSRDPPGQGNTIYF,TGTGCCACCAGCAGAGATCCCCCGGGACAGGGGAACACCATATATTTT
TRBV12-5,TRBJ2-5,TRBD2,.,CASGFQSGGLKETQYF,TGTGCTAGTGGTTTCCAGAGCGGGGGACTAAAAGAGACCCAGTACTTC
TRBV6-5,TRBJ2-7,TRBD1,.,CASSYFSTGTSEQYF,TGTGCCAGCAGTTACTTCTCGACAGGGACGAGCGAGCAGTACTTC
TRBV5-1,TRBJ2-7,.,.,CASSLGQGGMEQYF,TGCGCCAGCAGCCTCGGGCAAGGGGGAATGGAGCAGTACTTC